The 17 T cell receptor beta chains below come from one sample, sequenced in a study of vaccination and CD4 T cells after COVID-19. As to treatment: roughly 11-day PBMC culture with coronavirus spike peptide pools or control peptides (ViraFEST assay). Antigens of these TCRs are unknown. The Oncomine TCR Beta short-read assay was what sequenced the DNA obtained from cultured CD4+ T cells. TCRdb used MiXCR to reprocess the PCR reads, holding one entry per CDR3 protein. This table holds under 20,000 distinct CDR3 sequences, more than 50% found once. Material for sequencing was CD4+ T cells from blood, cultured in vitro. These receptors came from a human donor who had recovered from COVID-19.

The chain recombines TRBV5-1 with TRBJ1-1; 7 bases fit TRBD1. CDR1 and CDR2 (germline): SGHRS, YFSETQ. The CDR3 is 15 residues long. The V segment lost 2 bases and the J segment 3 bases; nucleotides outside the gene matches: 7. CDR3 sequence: CASSFSGGPDTEAFF. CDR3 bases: TGCGCCAGCAGCTTCTCAGGGGGGCCAGACACTGAAGCTTTCTTT.

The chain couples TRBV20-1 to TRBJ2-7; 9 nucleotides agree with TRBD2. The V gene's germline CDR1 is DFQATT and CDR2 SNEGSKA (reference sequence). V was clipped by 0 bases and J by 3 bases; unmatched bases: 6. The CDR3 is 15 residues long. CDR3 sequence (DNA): TGCAGTGCTAGAGAGGTTTCTAGCGGGGACTACGAGCAGTACTTC. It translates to CSAREVSSGDYEQYF.

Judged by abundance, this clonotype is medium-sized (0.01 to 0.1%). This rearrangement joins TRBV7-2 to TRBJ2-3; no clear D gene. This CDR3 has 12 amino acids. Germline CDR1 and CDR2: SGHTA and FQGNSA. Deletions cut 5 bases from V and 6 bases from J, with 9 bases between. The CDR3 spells CASSHFGDTQYF. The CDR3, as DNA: TGTGCCAGCAGCCACTTCGGGGATACGCAGTATTTT.

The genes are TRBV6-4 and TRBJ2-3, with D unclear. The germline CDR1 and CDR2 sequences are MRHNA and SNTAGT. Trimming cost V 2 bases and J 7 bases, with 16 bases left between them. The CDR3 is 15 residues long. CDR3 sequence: CASSDTQSFSNTQYF. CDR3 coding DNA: TGTGCCAGCAGTGACACACAGTCTTTTTCCAATACGCAGTATTTT.

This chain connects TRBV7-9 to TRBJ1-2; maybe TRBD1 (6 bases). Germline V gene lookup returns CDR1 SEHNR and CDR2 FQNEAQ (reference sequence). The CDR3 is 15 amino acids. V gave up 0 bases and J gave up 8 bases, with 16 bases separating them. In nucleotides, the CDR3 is TGTGCCAGCAGCTTAGCGCGGGGGCGGGGAGAGGGCTACACCTTC. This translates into CASSLARGRGEGYTF. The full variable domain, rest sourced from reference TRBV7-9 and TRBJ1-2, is DTGVSQNPRHKITKRGQNVTFRCDPISEHNRLYWYRQTLGQGPEFLTYFQNEAQLEKSRLLSDRFSAERPKGSFSTLEIQRTEQGDSAMYLCASSLARGRGEGYTFGSGTRLTVV.

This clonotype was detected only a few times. Written as DNA, the CDR3 is TGTGCCAGCAGCTTAGGGACAGGGGCTGGCTACACCTTC. Its translation is CASSLGTGAGYTF. This chain joins TRBV7-2 and TRBJ1-2; 9 bases fit TRBD1. The CDR3 loop spans 13 amino acids. V was clipped by 1 base and J by 7 bases; unmatched bases: 1. CDR1 and CDR2 from the germline V gene are SGHTA and FQGNSA. Based on the CDR3 plus reference TRBV7-2 and TRBJ1-2, the full variable domain is GAGVSQSPSNKVTEKGKDVELRCDPISGHTALYWYRQSLGQGLEFLIYFQGNSAPDKSGLPSDRFSAERTGGSVSTLTIQRTQQEDSAVYLCASSLGTGAGYTFGSGTRLTVV.

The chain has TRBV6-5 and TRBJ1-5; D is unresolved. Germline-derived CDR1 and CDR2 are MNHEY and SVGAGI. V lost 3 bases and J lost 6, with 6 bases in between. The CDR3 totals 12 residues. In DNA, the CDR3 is TGTGCCAGCAGTTATGTGAGTCAGCCCCAGCATTTT. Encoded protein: CASSYVSQPQHF.

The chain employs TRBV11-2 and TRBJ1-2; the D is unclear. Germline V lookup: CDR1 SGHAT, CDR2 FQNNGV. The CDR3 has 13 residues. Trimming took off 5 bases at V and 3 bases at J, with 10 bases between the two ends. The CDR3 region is CASSPQEDYGYTF. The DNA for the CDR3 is TGTGCCAGCAGCCCCCAGGAAGACTATGGCTACACCTTC.

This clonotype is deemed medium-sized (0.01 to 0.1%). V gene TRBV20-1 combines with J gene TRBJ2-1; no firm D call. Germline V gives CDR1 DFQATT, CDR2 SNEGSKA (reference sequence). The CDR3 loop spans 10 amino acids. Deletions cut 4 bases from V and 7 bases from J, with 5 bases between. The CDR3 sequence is CSATQNEQFF. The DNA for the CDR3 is TGCAGTGCTACCCAGAATGAGCAGTTCTTC.

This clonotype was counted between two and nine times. The CDR3 here is CAIAVTPYEQYF. For the CDR3, the DNA is TGTGCCATCGCCGTGACCCCCTACGAGCAGTACTTC. This chain links TRBV7-2 with TRBJ2-7; D call uncertain. Germline CDR1 is SGHTA and CDR2 is FQGNSA. V shed 10 bases and J shed 2 bases, with 12 bases lying between them. This CDR3 region has 12 residues.

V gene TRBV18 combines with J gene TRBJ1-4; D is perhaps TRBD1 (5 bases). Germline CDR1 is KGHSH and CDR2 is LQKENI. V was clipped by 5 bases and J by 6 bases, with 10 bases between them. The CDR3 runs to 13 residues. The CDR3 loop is CASSRGADEKLFF. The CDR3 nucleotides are TGTGCCAGCTCAAGGGGCGCTGATGAAAAACTGTTTTTT.

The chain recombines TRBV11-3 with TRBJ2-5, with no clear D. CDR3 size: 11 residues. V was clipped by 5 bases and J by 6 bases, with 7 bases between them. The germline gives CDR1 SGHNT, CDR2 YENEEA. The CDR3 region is CASSKGQTQYF. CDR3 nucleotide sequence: TGTGCCAGCAGCAAAGGCCAGACCCAGTACTTC.

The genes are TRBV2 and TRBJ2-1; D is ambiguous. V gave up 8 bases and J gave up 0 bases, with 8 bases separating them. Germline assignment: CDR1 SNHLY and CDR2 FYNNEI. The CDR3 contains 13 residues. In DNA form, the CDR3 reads TGTGCCAGCGGTGCCCTCTCCTACAATGAGCAGTTCTTC. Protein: CASGALSYNEQFF.

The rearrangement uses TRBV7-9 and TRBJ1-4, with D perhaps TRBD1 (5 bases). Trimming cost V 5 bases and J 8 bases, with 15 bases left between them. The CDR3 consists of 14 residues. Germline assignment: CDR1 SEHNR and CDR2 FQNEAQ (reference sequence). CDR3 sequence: CASSPGTMGEKLFF. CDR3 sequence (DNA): TGTGCCAGCAGCCCCGGGACCATGGGAGAAAAACTGTTTTTT.

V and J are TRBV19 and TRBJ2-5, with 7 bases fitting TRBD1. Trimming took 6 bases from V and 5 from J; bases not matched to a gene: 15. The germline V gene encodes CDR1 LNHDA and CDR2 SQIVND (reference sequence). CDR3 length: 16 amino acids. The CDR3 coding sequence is TGTGCCAGTAGCGGACAGGCCGTGGGCTTGAGCGAGACCCAGTACTTC. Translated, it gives CASSGQAVGLSETQYF.

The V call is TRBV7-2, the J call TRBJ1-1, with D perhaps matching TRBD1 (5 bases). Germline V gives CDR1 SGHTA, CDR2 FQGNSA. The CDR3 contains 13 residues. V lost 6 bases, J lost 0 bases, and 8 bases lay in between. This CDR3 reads CASRDNLNTEAFF. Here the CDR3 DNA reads TGTGCCAGCAGGGACAATTTGAACACTGAAGCTTTCTTT.

In DNA form, the CDR3 reads TGTGCCACCAGTGAGGGCAATCAGCCCCAGCATTTT. This codes for CATSEGNQPQHF. The rearrangement links TRBV24-1 to TRBJ1-5; D remains unclear. From germline, CDR1 is KGHDR and CDR2 SFDVKD. V dropped 4 bases and J dropped 2 bases, with 2 bases sitting between them. CDR3 length: 12 residues.